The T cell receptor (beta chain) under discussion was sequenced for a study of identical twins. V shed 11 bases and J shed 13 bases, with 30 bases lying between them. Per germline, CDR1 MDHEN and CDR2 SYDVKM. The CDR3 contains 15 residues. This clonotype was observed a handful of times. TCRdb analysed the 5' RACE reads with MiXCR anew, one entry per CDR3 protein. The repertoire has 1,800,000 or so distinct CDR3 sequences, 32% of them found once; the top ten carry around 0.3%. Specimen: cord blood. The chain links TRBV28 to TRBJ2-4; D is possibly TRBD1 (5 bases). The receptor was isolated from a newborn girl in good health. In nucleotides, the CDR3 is TGTGCCGTCAGTTTCCGAGGAAGGGGATACAATGAGCAGTACTTC. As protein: CAVSFRGRGYNEQYF.